This T cell receptor (beta chain) was recovered during a study of OX40 agonist ivuxolimab in advanced cancers. Overall study results and limits: Expanded clones were, on average, more numerous among CD8+ T cells than CD4+.

Method: immunoSEQ multiplex PCR; TCRdb's copy keeps in-frame clones and lacks some. The table has 70,000 to 90,000 clones, around 81% seen once; the top ten hold 1.5% to 2%. Autoimmune disease history or systemic immunosuppression barred patients. A note on this clone: The antigen is undetermined.

V lost 5 bases and J 7 bases, leaving 21 bases between the germline ends. This CDR3 contains 16 residues. Germline V gives CDR1 MGHRA, CDR2 YSYEKL. The receptor comes from an adult with an advanced solid tumor such as melanoma, head and neck, liver or kidney cancer. The chain carries TRBV4-1 and TRBJ2-1; perhaps TRBD2 as D (6 bases). This specimen was CD4+ or CD8+ T cells sorted from blood, taken in a trial of the OX40 agonist ivuxolimab. DNA of the CDR3: TGCGCCAGCAGCTCCCACCTCGCGGGGAGATTGAATGAGCAGTTCTTC. Residues: CASSSHLAGRLNEQFF.